One sample yielded the 21 T cell receptor beta chains listed below, sequenced in a study of blood T cell repertoires in COVID-19. The data were produced by immunoSEQ multiplex PCR, yet TCRdb's version contains in-frame clones alone and is incomplete. Among over 350,000 clones listed, roughly 90% were seen once. Sequencing input: peripheral blood. These receptors came from a woman younger than 45 with acute or convalescent COVID-19.

The V gene is TRBV6-1, the J gene TRBJ2-6, with TRBD1 as a possible D gene (5 bases). CDR1 and CDR2 from the germline V gene are MNHNS and SASEGT. The length of the CDR3 is 17 residues. V was pared by 1 base and J by 0 bases, with 10 bases between. CDR3 coding DNA: TGTGCCAGCAGTGAAGAGACAGCGTTCTCTGGGGCCAACGTCCTGACTTTC. Its translation is CASSEETAFSGANVLTF.

The table lists this clone with a count of one. This rearrangement joins TRBV12-3 or TRBV12-4 to TRBJ1-2; no clear D gene. V was pared by 3 bases and J by 4 bases, with 9 bases between. This CDR3 contains 13 residues. The CDR3 sequence is CASSLAGFYGYTF. The CDR3 bases are TGTGCCAGCAGTTTGGCGGGATTCTATGGCTACACCTTC.

V usage is TRBV27 and J usage is TRBJ1-4; D unresolved. Germline V gene data show CDR1 as MNHEY and CDR2 as SMNVEV (reference sequence). The germline V and J ends were trimmed by 5 bases and 11 bases, with 15 bases remaining between them. The length of the CDR3 is 13 residues. In nucleotides, the CDR3 is TGTGCCAGCAGTCTGACGAAAACGGAGAAACTGTTTTTT. Its protein product is CASSLTKTEKLFF.

V gene TRBV9 combines with J gene TRBJ1-1, with no clear D. CDR1 SGDLS and CDR2 YYNGEE come from the germline V gene. The CDR3 spans 14 residues. Trimming stripped 0 bases from V and 1 base from J, with 7 bases between. DNA for the CDR3: TGTGCCAGCAGCGTAGACGAGGGGAACACTGAAGCTTTCTTT. It specifies CASSVDEGNTEAFF.

V gene TRBV19 combines with J gene TRBJ2-1; the match to TRBD2 covers 8 bases. Trimming took 6 bases from V and 7 from J; bases not matched to a gene: 5. Per the germline V gene, CDR1 is LNHDA and CDR2 is SQIVND (reference sequence). CDR3 size: 13 residues. The CDR3 DNA is TGTGCCAGTAGCTGGGCGGGGGGAAATGAGCAGTTCTTC. Amino acids: CASSWAGGNEQFF.

V usage is TRBV27 and J usage is TRBJ1-1; a weak D match, TRBD1 (5 bases). Trimming stripped 2 bases from V and 4 bases from J, with 14 bases between. CDR1 is MNHEY, CDR2 SMNVEV, per germline (reference sequence). The CDR3 loop spans 15 amino acids. The CDR3 bases are TGTGCCAGCAGTTTAAATCCAGGGTTTGTCACTGAAGCTTTCTTT. It specifies CASSLNPGFVTEAFF.

The J gene is TRBJ2-3, the V gene TRBV5-6; D may be TRBD1 (7 bases). The CDR3 contains 16 residues. Germline CDR1 reads SGHDT; CDR2 reads YYEEEE. Trimming shortened V by 0 bases and J by 5 bases, and 16 bases separated the two germline ends. CDR3 in DNA: TGTGCCAGCAGCTTGGCGTGGAGGGGGCAGGGAGATACGCAGTATTTT. It specifies CASSLAWRGQGDTQYF.

Here the CDR3 reads CASGLGSGRAGNYGYTF. CDR3 DNA sequence: TGTGCTAGTGGTTTGGGGTCCGGGAGGGCAGGGAACTATGGCTACACCTTC. V usage is TRBV12-5 and J usage is TRBJ1-2; perhaps TRBD1 as D (5 bases). Germline lookup yields CDR1 LGHNT and CDR2 FRNRAP. This CDR3 comprises 17 residues. V was trimmed by 1 base and J by 2 bases, leaving 17 bases between them.

The rearrangement uses TRBV25-1 and TRBJ2-3, with D hard to call. The CDR3 runs to 14 residues. Trimming removed 7 bases from V and 11 bases from J, with 22 bases in between. CDR1 is MGHDK and CDR2 is SYGVNS in the germline V gene. The CDR3 sequence: CASTTTTPQYGQYF. The DNA of the CDR3 is TGTGCCAGCACCACCACCACCCCCCAATACGGGCAGTATTTT.

The chain is built from TRBV30 and TRBJ1-1, with D unclear. CDR1 GTSNPN and CDR2 SVGIG come from the germline V gene (reference sequence). V lost 2 bases and J 6 bases, leaving 7 bases between the germline ends. The CDR3 sequence is 11 residues long. CDR3 amino acids: CAWSSSAEAFF. CDR3 coding DNA: TGTGCCTGGAGTAGTTCAGCTGAAGCTTTCTTT.

The chain carries TRBV5-1 and TRBJ2-2; unclear D gene. This CDR3 region has 16 residues. V was shortened by 0 bases and J by 6 bases, with 15 bases between the two germline ends. Looked up from germline, CDR1 is SGHRS and CDR2 is YFSETQ. The CDR3 here is CASSLVSTLASGELFF. CDR3 nucleotides: TGCGCCAGCAGCTTGGTCTCAACATTAGCCTCCGGGGAGCTGTTTTTT.

The chain joins TRBV29-1 to TRBJ1-1, with 8 bases fitting TRBD1. CDR1 and CDR2 (germline): SQVTM, ANQGSEA. The CDR3 runs to 12 residues. V dropped 7 bases and J dropped 7; count of bases not matched to a gene: 8. The CDR3 spells CSALGQGGEAFF. DNA for the CDR3: TGCAGCGCACTAGGACAGGGCGGTGAAGCTTTCTTT. Full variable domain (outside the CDR3, taken from reference TRBV29-1 and TRBJ1-1): SAVISQKPSRDICQRGTSLTIQCQVDSQVTMMFWYRQQPGQSLTLIATANQGSEATYESGFVIDKFPISRPNLTFSTLTVSNMSPEDSSIYLCSALGQGGEAFFGQGTRLTVV.

This clone was counted once. CDR3 nucleotide sequence: TGTGCCAGCAGTTTAATTGAGAGCACAGATACGCAGTATTTT. Amino acids: CASSLIESTDTQYF. The chain is built from TRBV27 and TRBJ2-3; D gene ambiguous. This CDR3 comprises 14 residues. Germline V gives CDR1 MNHEY, CDR2 SMNVEV (reference sequence). Trimming removed 2 bases from V and 0 bases from J, with 6 bases in between.

This rearrangement joins TRBV2 to TRBJ2-1; 11 bases align to TRBD2. The germline gives CDR1 SNHLY, CDR2 FYNNEI. J was trimmed by 0 bases and V by 8 bases; bases with no gene match: 12. The CDR3 runs 18 residues. The CDR3 DNA is TGTGCCAGCCTCCCCGGGACTAGCGGAAGAAGCTCCTACAATGAGCAGTTCTTC. Protein product: CASLPGTSGRSSYNEQFF.

The V and J genes are TRBV4-1 and TRBJ2-4, with 10 bases fitting TRBD1. V shed 5 bases, J shed 8 bases, and the junction held 9 bases outside the gene matches. Germline V gives CDR1 MGHRA, CDR2 YSYEKL. The CDR3 contains 15 residues. The chain's CDR3 is CASSYPDRGRDIQYF. The DNA of the CDR3 is TGCGCCAGCAGCTACCCGGACAGGGGGAGGGACATTCAGTACTTC.

The table lists this clone with a count of one. The V gene is TRBV4-1, the J gene TRBJ2-1; 11 bases agree with TRBD1. V lost 1 base and J lost 4; bases outside the gene matches: 3. Germline V CDR1 and CDR2: MGHRA, YSYEKL. The CDR3 has 16 residues. DNA for the CDR3: TGCGCCAGCAGCCAAGCCGGGACAGGGGGTTACAATGAGCAGTTCTTC. It specifies CASSQAGTGGYNEQFF.

This chain joins TRBV18 and TRBJ1-2; D is ambiguous. The CDR3 is made up of 14 amino acids. The V end was cut by 2 bases, the J end by 6 bases, with 13 bases between. Germline values: CDR1 KGHSH, CDR2 LQKENI. CDR3 coding DNA: TGTGCCAGCTCACCAACCCAAGATCCGGATGGCTACACCTTC. It specifies CASSPTQDPDGYTF.

This clone was counted a single time. J is TRBJ2-3 and V is TRBV11-2; a weak D match, TRBD2 (5 bases). In germline, CDR1 is SGHAT, CDR2 FQNNGV. The CDR3 has 15 residues. The germline V and J ends were trimmed by 4 bases and 0 bases, with 11 bases remaining between them. The CDR3 nucleotides read TGTGCCAGCAGCTCCCGGACTTACAGCACAGATACGCAGTATTTT. This translates into CASSSRTYSTDTQYF.

The chain is built from TRBV27 and TRBJ1-1, with 7 bases that match TRBD1. The CDR3 length is 13 residues. V gave up 3 bases and J gave up 4 bases; unmatched junction bases: 2. Germline V lookup: CDR1 MNHEY, CDR2 SMNVEV (reference sequence). The CDR3 sequence is CASSLGQSTEAFF. The CDR3 DNA reads TGTGCCAGCAGTTTGGGACAGAGCACTGAAGCTTTCTTT.

The V gene is TRBV5-6, the J gene TRBJ2-3, with D unclear. This CDR3 region has 14 residues. Trimming removed 0 bases from V and 5 bases from J, with 10 bases in between. CDR1 and CDR2 from the germline V gene are SGHDT and YYEEEE. CDR3 DNA: TGTGCCAGCAGCTTGGTGACTCTTCTAGATACGCAGTATTTT. It specifies CASSLVTLLDTQYF.

The V gene is TRBV19, the J gene TRBJ2-7; TRBD1 agrees at 9 bases. The CDR3 is 15 residues long. CDR1 is LNHDA, CDR2 SQIVND, per germline (reference sequence). With 4 bases clipped from V and 6 bases from J, the junction kept 10 bases outside the gene matches. CDR3 in DNA: TGTGCCAGTAGTACCTACGGACAGGGGAATAGCGAGCAGTACTTC. This encodes CASSTYGQGNSEQYF.